This TCR beta chain derives from a study of neurological immune-mediated disorders. The CDR3 spans 14 residues. CDR1 and CDR2 (germline): SQVTM, ANQGSEA. Findings and limits, study-wide: Multiple sclerosis, the disease with the least TCR clonal expansion, fell below healthy controls, whereas HTLV-1-associated myelopathy showed the most.

As concerns this clonotype: Its antigen remains unidentified. One end of the junction is discordant with germline, which a read error may explain.

TCRdb reprocessed the 5' RACE reads with MiXCR, giving one entry per CDR3 protein. The sample shows 77,000 or so distinct CDR3 sequences, approximately 9.4% of them seen only once. V gene TRBV29-1 combines with J gene TRBJ2-1; 9 bases agree with TRBD2. The sample was PBMCs. The TCR originated in a man aged 50 to 59 in good health. The CDR3 DNA reads TGCAGCATTGATGGGCTAGCGGGGAACAATGAGCAGTTCTTC. Its protein is CSIDGLAGNNEQFF.